Each of the 28 T cell receptor beta chains below was sequenced from the same sample in a study of cytomegalovirus exposure and HLA in healthy donors. Primers included in the PCR were 60 Vbeta and 13 Jbeta primers. Clones were sequenced by immunoSEQ multiplex PCR, and TCRdb holds only the in-frame ones, with some missing. The data hold roughly 200,000 clones, with around 79% observed a single time. The source material was PBMCs. The receptors here all came from a woman aged 45-65 years in good health and CMV-seronegative.

The chain joins TRBV5-1 to TRBJ2-7, with TRBD1 matching 8 bases. The V segment lost 4 bases and the J segment 7 bases; nucleotides outside the gene matches: 4. The germline CDR1 and CDR2 sequences are SGHRS and YFSETQ. There are 12 residues in the CDR3. Written as DNA, the CDR3 is TGCGCCAGCAGCCTGAACAGGGGGGAGCAGTACTTC. It codes for CASSLNRGEQYF.

The V and J genes are TRBV5-8 and TRBJ1-1; no reliable D call. The CDR3 sequence is 13 residues long. The germline V gene encodes CDR1 SGHTS and CDR2 YDEGEE. V was clipped by 3 bases and J by 4 bases, with 10 bases between them. This CDR3 reads CASSSHGVTEAFF. The CDR3 nucleotides are TGTGCCAGCAGCTCCCACGGGGTCACTGAAGCTTTCTTT.

The rearrangement uses TRBV11-2 and TRBJ2-7; tentative D call: TRBD2 (6 bases). The ends were cut back, 5 bases at V and 4 bases at J, with 12 bases in the middle. Germline V gives CDR1 SGHAT, CDR2 FQNNGV. The CDR3 consists of 13 residues. The CDR3 region is CASSPPGLYEQYF. CDR3 bases: TGTGCCAGCAGCCCACCGGGACTTTACGAGCAGTACTTC.

The V gene is TRBV7-9, the J gene TRBJ2-7, with 7 bases fitting TRBD1. Losses at the gene ends were 5 bases for V and 2 bases for J; bases not matched to a gene: 12. The CDR3 contains 16 residues. Germline values: CDR1 SEHNR, CDR2 FQNEAQ (reference sequence). The CDR3 DNA reads TGTGCCAGCAGCGAACCTCGAAGACAGGGACCCTACGAGCAGTACTTC. Protein sequence: CASSEPRRQGPYEQYF.

The rearrangement uses TRBV4-1 and TRBJ1-5; 10 bases are shared with TRBD1. J lost 1 base, V lost 1 base, and 4 bases had no gene match. This CDR3 has 17 amino acids. CDR1 and CDR2 from the germline V gene are MGHRA and YSYEKL. The CDR3 here is CASSQGQGAGSNQPQHF. The CDR3 region has the DNA TGCGCCAGCAGCCAAGGACAGGGGGCAGGGAGCAATCAGCCCCAGCATTTT.

This chain connects TRBV5-1 to TRBJ2-3, with 14 positions matching TRBD2. The CDR3 contains 16 residues. Germline CDR1 SGHRS, CDR2 YFSETQ. V lost 5 bases and J lost 3; bases outside the gene matches: 5. In DNA form, the CDR3 reads TGCGCCAGCAGGACGGGACTAGCGGGAGTAACAGATACGCAGTATTTT. Its protein is CASRTGLAGVTDTQYF. Full variable domain (outside the CDR3, taken from reference TRBV5-1 and TRBJ2-3): KAGVTQTPRYLIKTRGQQVTLSCSPISGHRSVSWYQQTPGQGLQFLFEYFSETQRNKGNFPGRFSGRQFSNSRSEMNVSTLELGDSALYLCASRTGLAGVTDTQYFGPGTRLTVL.

V is TRBV28 and J is TRBJ2-7, with TRBD2 matching over 10 bases. This CDR3 has 16 amino acids. The germline gives CDR1 MDHEN, CDR2 SYDVKM. The V gene end was trimmed by 5 bases and the J gene end by 0 bases; junction bases not matched to a gene: 7. The CDR3: CASSPPSGGSSYEQYF. The CDR3 DNA sequence: TGTGCCAGCAGTCCTCCTAGCGGGGGAAGCTCCTACGAGCAGTACTTC.

The J gene is TRBJ2-7, the V gene TRBV7-8; 8 bases map to TRBD1. The germline CDR1 and CDR2 sequences are SGHVS and FQNEAQ. Losses at the gene ends were 2 bases for V and 6 bases for J; bases not matched to a gene: 6. The length of the CDR3 is 14 residues. CDR3 region: CASSLSLGTGEQYF. CDR3 coding DNA: TGTGCCAGCAGCTTATCCTTGGGGACAGGCGAGCAGTACTTC.

The chain joins TRBV4-3 to TRBJ2-5; D ambiguous. V was cut by 2 bases and J by 4 bases, with 14 bases left in between. The CDR3 spans 15 residues. Per germline, CDR1 LGHNA and CDR2 YSLEER. CDR3 protein: CASSQQPETVETQYF. CDR3 nucleotides: TGCGCCAGCAGCCAACAACCCGAAACGGTAGAGACCCAGTACTTC.

The chain uses TRBV30 and TRBJ1-1, with a possible D match to TRBD1 (6 bases). The CDR3 is 12 amino acids. Per germline, CDR1 GTSNPN and CDR2 SVGIG (reference sequence). V was pared by 1 base and J by 4 bases, with 7 bases between. This CDR3 is CAWSDRATEAFF. The CDR3 DNA follows: TGTGCCTGGAGTGACAGGGCCACTGAAGCTTTCTTT. The full variable domain, in which reference TRBV30 and TRBJ1-1 provide the parts outside the CDR3, is SQTIHQWPATLVQPVGSPLSLECTVEGTSNPNLYWYRQAAGRGLQLLFYSVGIGQISSEVPQNLSASRPQDRQFILSSKKLLLSDSGFYLCAWSDRATEAFFGQGTRLTVV.

V is TRBV27 and J is TRBJ2-7; 11 bases line up with TRBD1. The CDR3 totals 16 residues. V shed 5 bases and J 5 bases; nucleotides not matched to a gene: 11. The germline V gene has CDR1 MNHEY and CDR2 SMNVEV (reference sequence). The CDR3 coding sequence is TGTGCCAGCAGTCCAGGGACAGGGGGGATACCTCACGAGCAGTACTTC. Amino acid sequence: CASSPGTGGIPHEQYF.

The chain employs TRBV27 and TRBJ2-3, with 7 bases identical to TRBD2. The CDR3 has 15 amino acids. The V segment lost 4 bases and the J segment 1 base; nucleotides outside the gene matches: 5. Germline CDR1 and CDR2: MNHEY and SMNVEV (reference sequence). The DNA for the CDR3 is TGTGCCAGCAGTTGGAAGCGGGGCGGCACAGATACGCAGTATTTT. Translated: CASSWKRGGTDTQYF.

The J gene is TRBJ2-1, the V gene TRBV9; the match to TRBD2 covers 9 bases. Looked up from germline, CDR1 is SGDLS and CDR2 is YYNGEE. V was pared by 8 bases and J by 0 bases, with 6 bases of the junction left unmatched. The CDR3 spans 15 residues. The CDR3, as DNA: TGTGCCAGTGGGGCTAGCGGGACCTCCTACAATGAGCAGTTCTTC. Translation: CASGASGTSYNEQFF. The complete variable domain, with remaining parts taken from reference TRBV9 and TRBJ2-1, reads DSGVTQTPKHLITATGQRVTLRCSPRSGDLSVYWYQQSLDQGLQFLIQYYNGEERAKGNILERFSAQQFPDLHSELNLSSLELGDSALYFCASGASGTSYNEQFFGPGTRLTVL.

The chain recombines TRBV7-9 with TRBJ1-2; D is ambiguous. The germline gives CDR1 SEHNR, CDR2 FQNEAQ (reference sequence). The germline V and J ends were trimmed by 5 bases and 4 bases, with 14 bases remaining between them. The CDR3 loop spans 14 amino acids. DNA of the CDR3: TGTGCCAGCAGCCTCGCAGGATACGGCTATGGCTACACCTTC. This codes for CASSLAGYGYGYTF.

V and J are TRBV6-6 and TRBJ2-7; TRBD1 agrees at 7 bases. This CDR3 is built from 14 residues. Germline V gene lookup returns CDR1 MNHNY and CDR2 SVGAGI (reference sequence). With V trimmed by 5 bases and J by 1 base, 5 bases remained unmatched. CDR3 protein: CASSKTGQSYEQYF. Here the CDR3 DNA reads TGTGCCAGCAGTAAAACGGGACAGTCCTACGAGCAGTACTTC.

This rearrangement joins TRBV6-5 to TRBJ2-3; D remains ambiguous. The CDR3 covers 13 residues. Germline V gene lookup returns CDR1 MNHEY and CDR2 SVGAGI. V was cut by 4 bases and J by 4 bases, with 9 bases left in between. CDR3 sequence: CASSWAQPDTQYF. The CDR3 nucleotides are TGTGCCAGCAGTTGGGCCCAGCCAGATACGCAGTATTTT.

The chain recombines TRBV6-6 with TRBJ1-3; D not resolved. Germline CDR1 is MNHNY and CDR2 is SVGAGI (reference sequence). V shed 0 bases and J shed 13 bases, with 13 bases lying between them. CDR3 length: 13 amino acids. The CDR3 coding sequence is TGTGCCAGCAGTTACTCCGGGGAAGGTCTAATATATTTT. This codes for CASSYSGEGLIYF.

This clone was counted once. The chain is built from TRBV28 and TRBJ2-5; 7 bases agree with TRBD1. This CDR3 has 13 amino acids. V dropped 5 bases and J dropped 7; count of bases not matched to a gene: 7. CDR1 and CDR2 (germline): MDHEN, SYDVKM. The CDR3 loop is CASSLGQRATQYF. The CDR3 DNA reads TGTGCCAGCAGTCTGGGACAGAGGGCGACCCAGTACTTC.

V gene TRBV5-6 combines with J gene TRBJ2-7; D remains unclear. This CDR3 is 12 amino acids long. The germline V gene has CDR1 SGHDT and CDR2 YYEEEE. The V end lost 2 bases, the J end lost 4 bases, and 7 bases lay between the germline ends. The CDR3: CASSLQMYEQYF. The CDR3 bases are TGTGCCAGCAGCTTACAGATGTACGAGCAGTACTTC.

In its sample, this clone was seen a few times. The V call is TRBV11-2, the J call TRBJ2-7; no clear D gene. The CDR3 is 13 amino acids. The germline V gene has CDR1 SGHAT and CDR2 FQNNGV. Trimming took off 0 bases at V and 2 bases at J, with 5 bases between the two ends. CDR3 nucleotide sequence: TGTGCCAGCAGCTTAGACCTTCCCTACGAGCAGTACTTC. It translates to CASSLDLPYEQYF.

V usage is TRBV18 and J usage is TRBJ1-5, with TRBD1 as a possible D gene (5 bases). From germline, CDR1 is KGHSH and CDR2 LQKENI. V shed 5 bases and J shed 7 bases, with 15 bases lying between them. The CDR3 totals 14 residues. The CDR3 protein is CASSTDRRRQPQHF. CDR3 nucleotides: TGTGCCAGCTCAACCGACAGAAGGCGGCAGCCCCAGCATTTT.

The chain employs TRBV28 and TRBJ2-1; no clear D gene. CDR3 size: 15 residues. Germline loops: CDR1 MDHEN, CDR2 SYDVKM. Trimming stripped 3 bases from V and 5 bases from J, with 14 bases between. For the CDR3, the DNA is TGTGCCAGCAGTTTTGCGAGTCGACTTCACAATGAGCAGTTCTTC. Residues: CASSFASRLHNEQFF.

For this clone: Other DNA sequences of this sample code for an identical CDR3. This chain joins TRBV18 and TRBJ2-5; TRBD2 might be the D (7 bases). Germline CDR1 KGHSH, CDR2 LQKENI. Trimming took 3 bases from V and 1 from J, leaving 9 bases between them. The CDR3 length is 14 residues. The CDR3 is CASSPRGAQETQYF. The DNA for the CDR3 is TGTGCCAGCTCACCCCGGGGGGCCCAAGAGACCCAGTACTTC.

The chain joins TRBV2 to TRBJ1-1; D is ambiguous. Germline V CDR1 and CDR2: SNHLY, FYNNEI. The CDR3 consists of 15 residues. V was cut by 7 bases and J by 0 bases, with 15 bases left in between. The CDR3 region is CASTRRALLNTEAFF. For the CDR3, the DNA is TGTGCCAGCACCAGGAGGGCCTTACTGAACACTGAAGCTTTCTTT.

DNA of the CDR3: TGTGCCAGCTCACCCGAACGGGGAGCGAATGGCTACACCTTC. Residues: CASSPERGANGYTF. The chain has TRBV18 and TRBJ1-2; D ambiguous. V was pared by 3 bases and J by 6 bases, with 14 bases between. The CDR3 has 14 amino acids. CDR1 and CDR2 from the germline V gene are KGHSH and LQKENI.

The CDR3 spells CASDRVGEKLFF. The DNA of the CDR3 is TGTGCCAGCGACAGGGTCGGTGAAAAACTGTTTTTT. V usage is TRBV19 and J usage is TRBJ1-4, with TRBD1 matching over 7 bases. CDR3 length: 12 amino acids. Trimming took 9 bases from V and 7 from J; bases not matched to a gene: 5. From germline, CDR1 is LNHDA and CDR2 SQIVND (reference sequence).

This rearrangement joins TRBV28 to TRBJ1-4, with D unresolved. Germline-derived CDR1 and CDR2 are MDHEN and SYDVKM. The germline V and J ends were trimmed by 8 bases and 3 bases, with 7 bases remaining between them. The CDR3 contains 12 residues. As DNA, the CDR3 is TGTGCCAGCGCGGAACCTAATGAAAAACTGTTTTTT. Amino acid sequence: CASAEPNEKLFF.

This sequence joins TRBV29-1 and TRBJ2-1; 11 bases align to TRBD2. The germline gives CDR1 SQVTM, CDR2 ANQGSEA. The CDR3 runs 13 residues. Losses at the gene ends were 5 bases for V and 7 bases for J; bases not matched to a gene: 4. CDR3: CSVYSGGGNEQFF. In DNA, the CDR3 is TGCAGCGTTTATAGCGGGGGGGGGAATGAGCAGTTCTTC.